These 18 T cell receptor beta chains were sequenced from one sample in a study of cytomegalovirus exposure and HLA in healthy donors. In the PCR, 60 Vbeta and 13 Jbeta primers were used. The protocol was immunoSEQ multiplex PCR, while the TCRdb copy is restricted to in-frame clones and leaves out a portion. The repertoire holds approximately 150,000 clones, 79% seen once, with approximately 2.3% in the top ten. Specimen: PBMCs. These receptor sequences come from a man in his forties or fifties in good health and CMV-seronegative.

The chain recombines TRBV4-1 with TRBJ2-5; 13 nucleotides line up with TRBD2. The J call may be in error: the DNA end matches TRBJ2-7 better. This CDR3 region has 19 residues. The germline V gene encodes CDR1 MGHRA and CDR2 YSYEKL. The CDR3, as DNA: TGCGCCAGCAGCCACGCCGGACTAGCGGGAGTACGCTCCTCCTACGAGCAGTACTTC. This sequence encodes CASSHAGLAGVRSSYEQYF.

This rearrangement joins TRBV21-1 to TRBJ1-1; TRBD1 was called by the table and not checked on the DNA. TRBV21-1 is an annotated pseudogene. This CDR3 contains 13 residues. In nucleotides, the CDR3 is TGTGCCAGCAGCAAAGGGACAGCCGGGCCCAGAGTCTTT. This sequence encodes CASSKGTAGPRVF.

This sequence joins TRBV6-8 and TRBJ2-2, with unresolved D. CDR3 length: 13 residues. V lost 4 bases and J 4 bases, leaving 7 bases between the germline ends. Germline V gives CDR1 MNHGY, CDR2 SAAAGT. The CDR3 spells CASSSSGTGELFF. The CDR3 region has the DNA TGTGCCAGCAGTTCGTCGGGCACCGGGGAGCTGTTTTTT.

This rearrangement joins TRBV5-1 to TRBJ2-1; D is unclear. Trimming pared 0 bases from V and 0 bases from J, leaving 10 bases between. This CDR3 spans 16 amino acids. Germline V lookup: CDR1 SGHRS, CDR2 YFSETQ. The CDR3 nucleotides are TGCGCCAGCAGCTTGGAGGCGGATAGCTCCTACAATGAGCAGTTCTTC. Its protein is CASSLEADSSYNEQFF.

This clone was picked up a small number of times. The chain uses TRBV14 and TRBJ2-7; D unclear. Germline V gene data show CDR1 as SGHDN and CDR2 as FVKESK. Trimming left V 3 bases short and J 2 bases short, with 2 bases between. The CDR3 runs 11 residues. The CDR3 sequence: CASSHAYEQYF. The CDR3 nucleotides read TGTGCCAGCAGCCACGCCTACGAGCAGTACTTC.

The chain links TRBV27 to TRBJ2-5; TRBD2 matches 8 bases. V shed 3 bases, J shed 6 bases, and the junction held 6 bases outside the gene matches. In germline, CDR1 is MNHEY, CDR2 SMNVEV (reference sequence). CDR3 length: 14 residues. CDR3 nucleotides: TGTGCCAGCAGTTTGGGACTAGGAGGGAAGACCCAGTACTTC. It encodes CASSLGLGGKTQYF.

As for this clone: One end of the junction does not line up with germline, which may come from a read error. This chain joins TRBV2 and TRBJ2-5; D is possibly TRBD2 (5 bases). Germline lookup yields CDR1 SNHLY and CDR2 FYNNEI. This CDR3 has 12 residues. This CDR3 reads CASSDSGLSDDF. In DNA form, the CDR3 reads TGTGCCAGCAGTGACTCCGGACTCTCCGACGACTTC.

This clone was seen a single time. The rearrangement uses TRBV2 and TRBJ1-5; weak D call: TRBD1 (6 bases). CDR1 SNHLY and CDR2 FYNNEI come from the germline V gene. This CDR3 has 15 amino acids. Trimming cost V 6 bases and J 3 bases, with 15 bases left between them. The CDR3 nucleotides read TGTGCCAGCAGAGGGGGGGGAAGGTACAATCAGCCCCAGCATTTT. Amino acids: CASRGGGRYNQPQHF.

The V gene is TRBV7-2, the J gene TRBJ2-4, with TRBD2 matching over 13 bases. There are 17 residues in the CDR3. CDR1 and CDR2 from the germline V gene are SGHTA and FQGNSA. The junction had 6 bases not matched to a gene; V was cut back by 1 base and J by 6 bases. The CDR3 region has the DNA TGTGCCAGCAGCTTAGAGGGGGGGACTAGCGGGATAAACATTCAGTACTTC. This translates into CASSLEGGTSGINIQYF.

The chain couples TRBV7-9 to TRBJ2-1, with no clear D. Per the germline V gene, CDR1 is SEHNR and CDR2 is FQNEAQ (reference sequence). CDR3 length: 15 amino acids. V was clipped by 2 bases and J by 7 bases, with 15 bases between them. CDR3 DNA sequence: TGTGCCAGCAGCTTAACAAGAGGTTCTTTTAATGAGCAGTTCTTC. Its protein product is CASSLTRGSFNEQFF. The whole variable domain, filled in from reference TRBV7-9 and TRBJ2-1, reads DTGVSQNPRHKITKRGQNVTFRCDPISEHNRLYWYRQTLGQGPEFLTYFQNEAQLEKSRLLSDRFSAERPKGSFSTLEIQRTEQGDSAMYLCASSLTRGSFNEQFFGPGTRLTVL.

This rearrangement joins TRBV12-2 to TRBJ2-7; no DNA check was done on the table's D call, TRBD1. TRBV12-2 is labeled a pseudogene. The CDR3 loop spans 14 amino acids. The CDR3 nucleotides are TGTGCAAGTCGTCAAGACCAGACAGGGAACGAGCAGTACTTC. Protein sequence: CASRQDQTGNEQYF.

This chain connects TRBV5-6 to TRBJ2-7; no reliable D call. In germline, CDR1 is SGHDT, CDR2 YYEEEE. V was clipped by 1 base and J by 3 bases, with 8 bases between them. The CDR3 loop spans 13 amino acids. CDR3 amino acids: CASSLISRYEQYF. Here the CDR3 DNA reads TGTGCCAGCAGCTTGATCTCTCGCTACGAGCAGTACTTC.

The rearrangement uses TRBV6-6 and TRBJ2-3; TRBD1 matches 8 bases. Germline assignment: CDR1 MNHNY and CDR2 SVGAGI (reference sequence). V lost 6 bases to trimming and J lost 4 bases; unmatched junction nucleotides: 0. The CDR3 is 12 residues long. This CDR3 is CASRDRADTQYF. The CDR3 DNA sequence: TGTGCCAGCAGGGACAGGGCAGATACGCAGTATTTT.

The chain is built from TRBV5-1 and TRBJ2-1, with 12 positions matching TRBD1. The trim removed 5 bases at V and 8 bases at J, leaving 5 bases unmatched. The CDR3 runs to 14 residues. Germline V CDR1 and CDR2: SGHRS, YFSETQ. This CDR3 is CASRTGQGADEQFF. The CDR3 nucleotides read TGCGCCAGCAGAACGGGACAGGGGGCCGATGAGCAGTTCTTC. The variable domain in full, with the rest retrieved from reference TRBV5-1 and TRBJ2-1, is KAGVTQTPRYLIKTRGQQVTLSCSPISGHRSVSWYQQTPGQGLQFLFEYFSETQRNKGNFPGRFSGRQFSNSRSEMNVSTLELGDSALYLCASRTGQGADEQFFGPGTRLTVL.

This clone was seen ten or more times. The chain uses TRBV5-1 and TRBJ1-1, with a weak D call TRBD1 (5 bases). The V gene lost 0 bases and the J gene lost 2 bases, with 14 bases spanning the gap. This CDR3 has 16 residues. Germline CDR1 and CDR2: SGHRS and YFSETQ. In DNA, the CDR3 is TGCGCCAGCAGCTTGGTGTCAGGGCTAATCAACACTGAAGCTTTCTTT. Its protein is CASSLVSGLINTEAFF.

V and J are TRBV6-5 and TRBJ2-7; the D gene is possibly TRBD1 (6 bases). With 6 bases removed from V and 9 bases from J, the gap between germline ends came to 18 bases. The CDR3 extends over 13 amino acids. Germline V CDR1 and CDR2: MNHEY, SVGAGI. CDR3: CASRSQQGSVQYF. The CDR3 DNA reads TGTGCCAGCAGGTCCCAACAGGGAAGCGTGCAGTACTTC.

The chain employs TRBV6-4 and TRBJ2-1, with D unresolved. Trimming removed 0 bases from V and 0 bases from J, with 9 bases in between. Germline-derived CDR1 and CDR2 are MRHNA and SNTAGT. This CDR3 is 16 amino acids long. CDR3 amino acids: CASSDSAKSSYNEQFF. The CDR3, as DNA: TGTGCCAGCAGTGACTCGGCCAAAAGCTCCTACAATGAGCAGTTCTTC.

The chain couples TRBV28 to TRBJ2-3; the D is unclear. CDR3 size: 10 residues. Trimming stripped 7 bases from V and 8 bases from J, with 7 bases between. CDR1 MDHEN and CDR2 SYDVKM come from the germline V gene. In DNA form, the CDR3 reads TGTGCCAGCAACTCGGGTACGCAGTATTTT. Translation gives CASNSGTQYF.